These 26 T cell receptor beta chains were sequenced from one sample in a study of beta chain features in type 1 diabetes. Notes on the study in general: Across all four CD4+ subsets, people with type 1 diabetes showed modestly shorter TCRB CDR3s.

These receptors are not linked to any known antigen. Expressed TCRB transcripts were sequenced because the entire RNA isolate underwent reverse transcription. Assay: immunoSEQ multiplex PCR; the TCRdb copy retains only in-frame clones and omits some. The sample comprises tens of thousands of clones, under 45% of which are singletons, and 1.4% rests with the top ten. The sequenced sample was Tregs from blood. Source of these receptors: a man aged 25-45 years with type 1 diabetes.

The J gene is TRBJ2-3, the V gene TRBV6-1; D uncertain. The CDR3 runs to 11 residues. Trimming left V 5 bases short and J 6 bases short, with 6 bases between. Germline values: CDR1 MNHNS, CDR2 SASEGT. DNA for the CDR3: TGTGCCAGCAGTTACCGGGATACGCAGTATTTT. Its protein product is CASSYRDTQYF.

The chain links TRBV7-2 to TRBJ2-5; tentative D call: TRBD2 (6 bases). CDR3 length equals 14 residues. Germline V gene sequence: CDR1 SGHTA, CDR2 FQGNSA. Deletions cut 5 bases from V and 4 bases from J, with 14 bases between. In DNA form, the CDR3 reads TGTGCCAGCAGCCCGGGGACTGAGAGAGAGACCCAGTACTTC. Protein sequence: CASSPGTERETQYF.

This chain uses TRBV5-1 with TRBJ2-1; 9 nucleotides agree with TRBD1. Germline loops: CDR1 SGHRS, CDR2 YFSETQ. The CDR3 spans 15 residues. With 4 bases clipped from V and 5 bases from J, the junction kept 7 bases outside the gene matches. The CDR3 protein is CASSVQGAPNNEQFF. CDR3 nucleotide sequence: TGCGCCAGCAGCGTACAGGGGGCCCCCAACAATGAGCAGTTCTTC.

CDR3 bases: TGCGCCAGCAGCTTGGACGCGGGGGGCTACTACGAGCAGTACTTC. As protein: CASSLDAGGYYEQYF. The chain has TRBV5-1 and TRBJ2-5; 8 nucleotides match TRBD2. The J call may be in error: the DNA end matches TRBJ2-7 better. The CDR3 extends over 15 amino acids. CDR1 and CDR2 (germline): SGHRS, YFSETQ.

The J gene is TRBJ1-4, the V gene TRBV28; 8 bases align to TRBD1. V gave up 4 bases and J gave up 5 bases; unmatched junction bases: 6. Germline V gene sequence: CDR1 MDHEN, CDR2 SYDVKM. This CDR3 is 15 amino acids long. CDR3 loop: CASSYSGGGNEKLFF. CDR3 DNA: TGTGCCAGCAGTTACTCAGGGGGCGGGAATGAAAAACTGTTTTTT.

The chain couples TRBV7-8 to TRBJ1-4; D is possibly TRBD1 (6 bases). Germline-derived CDR1 and CDR2 are SGHVS and FQNEAQ. Between the trimmed V and J ends, which lost 5 bases and 5 bases, there was a span of 12 bases. The CDR3 spans 14 residues. The CDR3 DNA sequence: TGTGCCAGCAGCCGATTCGGACAGAATGAAAAACTGTTTTTT. Protein sequence: CASSRFGQNEKLFF.

This clone occurred many times. J is TRBJ2-5 and V is TRBV5-4; D is perhaps TRBD1 (5 bases). Germline lookup yields CDR1 SGHNT and CDR2 YYREEE (reference sequence). The length of the CDR3 is 13 residues. Trimming stripped 3 bases from V and 5 bases from J, with 11 bases between. The CDR3: CASSSDRGETQYF. In nucleotides, the CDR3 is TGTGCCAGCAGCTCTGACAGAGGCGAGACCCAGTACTTC.

This clone was found a few times. The rearrangement links TRBV7-2 to TRBJ2-5; D unclear. Germline CDR1 is SGHTA and CDR2 is FQGNSA. The germline V and J ends were trimmed by 0 bases and 5 bases, with 4 bases remaining between them. The CDR3 consists of 12 residues. The CDR3 here is CASSLASETQYF. CDR3 bases: TGTGCCAGCAGCTTAGCATCGGAGACCCAGTACTTC. The entire variable domain, with the rest obtained from reference TRBV7-2 and TRBJ2-5, is as follows: GAGVSQSPSNKVTEKGKDVELRCDPISGHTALYWYRQSLGQGLEFLIYFQGNSAPDKSGLPSDRFSAERTGGSVSTLTIQRTQQEDSAVYLCASSLASETQYFGPGTRLLVL.

The genes are TRBV5-1 and TRBJ2-5; D possibly corresponds to TRBD2 (5 bases). V gave up 4 bases and J gave up 3 bases, with 16 bases separating them. The CDR3 covers 15 residues. Germline V gene data show CDR1 as SGHRS and CDR2 as YFSETQ. The CDR3, as DNA: TGCGCCAGCAGCCTACAGTCGGGGTACGAAGAGACCCAGTACTTC. Translation: CASSLQSGYEETQYF.

There are a few counts of this clone. The gene calls are TRBV7-2 and TRBJ2-7; TRBD1 matches 10 bases. Germline-derived CDR1 and CDR2 are SGHTA and FQGNSA. The CDR3 consists of 16 residues. With V trimmed by 5 bases and J by 4 bases, 11 bases remained unmatched. The CDR3 protein is CASSPVPGGQGYEQYF. In DNA form, the CDR3 reads TGTGCCAGCAGCCCCGTTCCTGGGGGACAGGGGTACGAGCAGTACTTC.

V gene TRBV28 combines with J gene TRBJ2-1, with D perhaps matching TRBD1 (5 bases). V was pared by 3 bases and J by 5 bases, with 11 bases between. This CDR3 has 14 residues. Per the germline V gene, CDR1 is MDHEN and CDR2 is SYDVKM. The CDR3: CASSLARVDNEQFF. The CDR3 coding sequence is TGTGCCAGCAGTTTGGCCAGGGTGGACAATGAGCAGTTCTTC.

This rearrangement joins TRBV7-9 to TRBJ2-3, with 9 bases matching TRBD2. This CDR3 is 17 amino acids long. Losses at the gene ends were 5 bases for V and 3 bases for J; bases not matched to a gene: 12. Germline loops: CDR1 SEHNR, CDR2 FQNEAQ (reference sequence). CDR3: CASSPRGSGSGTDTQYF. CDR3 coding DNA: TGTGCCAGCAGCCCCCGAGGTAGCGGGAGTGGAACAGATACGCAGTATTTT.

This clone was detected only a few times. V is TRBV5-1 and J is TRBJ1-1; perhaps TRBD1 as D (5 bases). The germline V gene has CDR1 SGHRS and CDR2 YFSETQ. Trimming removed 6 bases from V and 7 bases from J, with 16 bases in between. There are 13 residues in the CDR3. Here the CDR3 DNA reads TGCGCCAGCAAGCAGGGTGAACAGAGTGAAGCTTTCTTT. Amino acid sequence: CASKQGEQSEAFF.

The sample holds a few counts of this clone. The rearrangement joins TRBV27 to TRBJ2-1; D possibly corresponds to TRBD2 (5 bases). CDR1 and CDR2 (germline): MNHEY, SMNVEV (reference sequence). The CDR3 spans 13 residues. The V end lost 3 bases, the J end lost 5 bases, and 8 bases lay between the germline ends. The CDR3 DNA follows: TGTGCCAGCAGTTTTCACGGGGACAATGAGCAGTTCTTC. Its translation is CASSFHGDNEQFF.

With regard to this clone: One end of the junction is discordant with germline, which a read error may explain. The V and J genes are TRBV4-2 and TRBJ2-5; 7 positions match TRBD1. CDR3 length: 14 residues. CDR1 is LGHNA, CDR2 YNFKEQ, per germline. The CDR3 DNA reads TGTGCCAGCAGACAAGGGGGCGAGGTAGAGACCCAGTACTTC. The encoded protein is CASRQGGEVETQYF.

V usage is TRBV5-6 and J usage is TRBJ2-1; 8 bases map to TRBD1. Germline loops: CDR1 SGHDT, CDR2 YYEEEE. There are 16 residues in the CDR3. Unmatched junction bases numbered 13, after V lost 3 bases and J lost 8 bases. Here the CDR3 DNA reads TGTGCCAGCAGCTCCCGCCGGGACAGGAGGACCGATGAGCAGTTCTTC. Its protein is CASSSRRDRRTDEQFF.

The chain has TRBV5-1 and TRBJ1-5; perhaps TRBD1 as D (6 bases). CDR3 length: 14 residues. Germline V CDR1 and CDR2: SGHRS, YFSETQ. Trimming stripped 2 bases from V and 3 bases from J, with 9 bases between. CDR3 DNA sequence: TGCGCCAGCAGCTTACAGGGCCTCAATCAGCCCCAGCATTTT. Amino acid sequence: CASSLQGLNQPQHF.

This clone has only a few counts. This rearrangement joins TRBV7-9 to TRBJ1-1; the match to TRBD1 covers 7 bases. J lost 6 bases, V lost 5 bases, and 6 bases had no gene match. Germline V gene lookup returns CDR1 SEHNR and CDR2 FQNEAQ (reference sequence). The CDR3 spans 13 residues. The CDR3 DNA reads as TGTGCCAGCAGCGTGCAGGGGGGCGCTGAAGCTTTCTTT. Residues: CASSVQGGAEAFF.

This chain connects TRBV5-6 to TRBJ1-5; D gene unclear. The germline gives CDR1 SGHDT, CDR2 YYEEEE. With 8 bases removed from V and 6 bases from J, the gap between germline ends came to 18 bases. CDR3 size: 14 residues. The CDR3 reads CARPDDGGGQPQHF. The DNA for the CDR3 is TGTGCCAGACCTGATGACGGTGGAGGTCAGCCCCAGCATTTT.

This clone was counted a few times. CDR3 loop: CASSLETGPPGELFF. CDR3 coding DNA: TGTGCCAGCAGCTTGGAGACAGGGCCGCCCGGGGAGCTGTTTTTT. V usage is TRBV7-9 and J usage is TRBJ2-2; TRBD1 aligns across 7 bases. Germline V gives CDR1 SEHNR, CDR2 FQNEAQ (reference sequence). With V trimmed by 3 bases and J by 6 bases, 7 bases remained unmatched. The CDR3 is 15 residues long.

The chain employs TRBV6-1 and TRBJ2-7; possible D gene TRBD2, 6 bases. Germline V gene data show CDR1 as MNHNS and CDR2 as SASEGT. Trimming left V 5 bases short and J 6 bases short, with 17 bases between. This CDR3 comprises 14 residues. CDR3 in DNA: TGTGCCAGCAGTCCAAACTGGGGGAGGATCGAGCAGTACTTC. Amino acids: CASSPNWGRIEQYF.

This clone is judged medium-sized. CDR3 loop: CAISDGTAGETQYF. DNA of the CDR3: TGTGCCATCAGTGACGGGACTGCCGGGGAGACCCAGTACTTC. V gene TRBV10-3 combines with J gene TRBJ2-5; a possible D gene is TRBD2 (6 bases). The germline V gene encodes CDR1 ENHRY and CDR2 SYGVKD. The CDR3 contains 14 residues. V dropped 3 bases and J dropped 5 bases, with 13 bases sitting between them.

The CDR3 here is CASSPAGLAGVGELFF. The CDR3 coding sequence is TGTGCCAGCTCACCGGCGGGACTAGCGGGAGTCGGGGAGCTGTTTTTT. The chain recombines TRBV18 with TRBJ2-2, with TRBD2 matching 14 bases. Per germline, CDR1 KGHSH and CDR2 LQKENI. The length of the CDR3 is 16 residues. V shed 3 bases, J shed 7 bases, and the junction held 4 bases outside the gene matches. The full variable domain, completed using reference TRBV18 and TRBJ2-2, is NAGVMQNPRHLVRRRGQEARLRCSPMKGHSHVYWYRQLPEEGLKFMVYLQKENIIDESGMPKERFSAEFPKEGPSILRIQQVVRGDSAAYFCASSPAGLAGVGELFFGEGSRLTVL.

The chain combines TRBV5-4 with TRBJ2-1, with 13 nucleotides matching TRBD2. Looked up from germline, CDR1 is SGHNT and CDR2 is YYREEE (reference sequence). Trimming took 3 bases from V and 8 from J; bases not matched to a gene: 5. The CDR3 has 15 amino acids. The CDR3 DNA reads as TGTGCCAGCAGCTGGACTAGCGGGAGTCAGCATGAGCAGTTCTTC. The encoded protein is CASSWTSGSQHEQFF.

Only a few counts were recorded for this clone. The gene calls are TRBV2 and TRBJ2-7, with 7 bases lining up with TRBD1. CDR3 length: 14 residues. V shed 5 bases, J shed 1 base, and the junction held 5 bases outside the gene matches. The germline V gene encodes CDR1 SNHLY and CDR2 FYNNEI. CDR3: CASSWQGDSYEQYF. CDR3 sequence (DNA): TGTGCCAGCAGTTGGCAGGGGGATTCCTACGAGCAGTACTTC.

V gene TRBV7-2 combines with J gene TRBJ2-4; the D gene is possibly TRBD1 (6 bases). V was shortened by 2 bases and J by 4 bases, with 12 bases between the two germline ends. CDR1 and CDR2 from the germline V gene are SGHTA and FQGNSA. This CDR3 has 15 amino acids. This CDR3 is CASSLMVGGKNIQYF. The CDR3 bases are TGTGCCAGCAGCTTAATGGTAGGGGGTAAAAACATTCAGTACTTC. Together with reference TRBV7-2 and TRBJ2-4, the CDR3 gives the full variable domain: GAGVSQSPSNKVTEKGKDVELRCDPISGHTALYWYRQSLGQGLEFLIYFQGNSAPDKSGLPSDRFSAERTGGSVSTLTIQRTQQEDSAVYLCASSLMVGGKNIQYFGAGTRLSVL.